This T cell receptor (beta chain) was sequenced during a study of blood T cell repertoires in COVID-19. The data were produced by immunoSEQ multiplex PCR, yet TCRdb's version contains in-frame clones alone and is incomplete. The sample lists 360,000 or so clones; around nine tenths were seen once. The germline V gene has CDR1 SGHRS and CDR2 YFSETQ. This CDR3 is 13 amino acids long. The V end lost 4 bases, the J end lost 7 bases, and 11 bases lay between the germline ends. This clone appeared a single time. Sequencing was carried out using peripheral blood. The TCR comes from a woman between 55 and 75 years old with COVID-19, enrolled during active disease. The V gene is TRBV5-1, the J gene TRBJ1-4, with D perhaps TRBD1 (6 bases). Here the CDR3 DNA reads TGCGCCAGCAGCAGGGGGGAGGGTGAAAAACTGTTTTTT. The encoded protein is CASSRGEGEKLFF.